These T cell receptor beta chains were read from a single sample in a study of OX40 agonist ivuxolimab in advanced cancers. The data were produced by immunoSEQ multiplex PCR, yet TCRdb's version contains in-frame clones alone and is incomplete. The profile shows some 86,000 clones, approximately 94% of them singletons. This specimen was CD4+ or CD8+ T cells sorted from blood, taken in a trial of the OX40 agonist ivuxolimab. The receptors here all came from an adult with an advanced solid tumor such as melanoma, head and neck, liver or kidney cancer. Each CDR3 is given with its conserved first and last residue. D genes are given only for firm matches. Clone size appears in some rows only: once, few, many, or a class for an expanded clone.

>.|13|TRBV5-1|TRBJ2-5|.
TGCGCCAGCAGCTTGGTCGGGGAGGCGACCCAGTACTTC
CASSLVGEATQYF
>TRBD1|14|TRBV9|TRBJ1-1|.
TGTGCCAGCAGCGCTACAGGGGGTCGCACTGAAGCTTTCTTT
CASSATGGRTEAFF
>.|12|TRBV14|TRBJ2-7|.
TGTGCCAGCAGCCAAGATCAGGACGAGCAGTACTTC
CASSQDQDEQYF
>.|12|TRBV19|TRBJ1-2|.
TGTGCCAGTAGTATACCCGCCTATGGCTACACCTTC
CASSIPAYGYTF
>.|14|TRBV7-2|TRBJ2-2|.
TGTGCCAGCAGCTTAGGAGGAGGCACCGGGGAGCTGTTTTTT
CASSLGGGTGELFF
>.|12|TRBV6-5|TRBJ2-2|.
TGTGCCAGCAGTTACGTTGCCGGGGAGCTGTTTTTT
CASSYVAGELFF
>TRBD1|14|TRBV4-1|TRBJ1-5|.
TGCGCCAGCAGCCAAGAACAGGGGGCTCAGCCCCAGCATTTT
CASSQEQGAQPQHF
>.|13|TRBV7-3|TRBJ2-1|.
TGTGCCAGCAGCCCCCACTTGGGCAATGAGCAGTTCTTC
CASSPHLGNEQFF
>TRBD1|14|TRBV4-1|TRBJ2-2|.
TGCGCCAGCAGCCAAGAACAGGGGGCCGGGGAGCTGTTTTTT
CASSQEQGAGELFF
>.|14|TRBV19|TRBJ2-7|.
TGTGCCAGTAGTATAGGGATGGGGGCCTACGAGCAGTACTTC
CASSIGMGAYEQYF
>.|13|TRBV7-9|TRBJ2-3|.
TGTGCCAGCAGCCCCACCGACAGGGATACGCAGTATTTT
CASSPTDRDTQYF
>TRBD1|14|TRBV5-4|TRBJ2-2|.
TGTGCCAGCAGCTGGACAGGGAACACCGGGGAGCTGTTTTTT
CASSWTGNTGELFF
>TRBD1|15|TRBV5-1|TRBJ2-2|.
TGCGCCAGCAGCCCCGGGACAGGGAACACCGGGGAGCTGTTTTTT
CASSPGTGNTGELFF
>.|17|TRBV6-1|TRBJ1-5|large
TGTGCCAGCAGTGAACCTCCGGGGGGGGGCCACAATCAGCCCCAGCATTTT
CASSEPPGGGHNQPQHF
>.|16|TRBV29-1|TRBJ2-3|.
TGCAGCGTTGAAGGGTTAATTTCTACTAGCACAGATACGCAGTATTTT
CSVEGLISTSTDTQYF
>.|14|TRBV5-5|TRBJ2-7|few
TGTGCCAGCAGCTTGGGTGACAGCACCTACGAGCAGTACTTC
CASSLGDSTYEQYF
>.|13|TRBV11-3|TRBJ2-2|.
TGTGCCAGCAGCTTCGGGGTCACCGGGGAGCTGTTTTTT
CASSFGVTGELFF
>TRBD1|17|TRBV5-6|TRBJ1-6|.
TGTGCCAGCAGCTTGGAGGTGACAGGGCGTTGGAATTCACCCCTCCACTTT
CASSLEVTGRWNSPLHF
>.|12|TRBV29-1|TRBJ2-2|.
TGCAGCGTACTAATGGGCACCGGGGAGCTGTTTTTT
CSVLMGTGELFF
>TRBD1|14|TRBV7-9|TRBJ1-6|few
TGTGCCAGCAGCTCGGGACAGTTAGATTCACCCCTCCACTTT
CASSSGQLDSPLHF
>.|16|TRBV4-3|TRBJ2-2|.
TGCGCCAGCAGCCTGGACAGTACTGGAAACACCGGGGAGCTGTTTTTT
CASSLDSTGNTGELFF
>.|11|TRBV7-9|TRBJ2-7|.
TGTGCCAGCAGCCCCAATGCCGAGCAGTACTTC
CASSPNAEQYF
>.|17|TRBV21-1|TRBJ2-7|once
TGTGCCAGCAGCAAAAAACACCCCGAGGGACAGCCTAGGGAGCAGTACTTC
CASSKKHPEGQPREQYF
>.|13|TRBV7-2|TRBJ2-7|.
TGTGCCAGCAGCTTAGGTGGGGGGACAGAGCAGTACTTC
CASSLGGGTEQYF
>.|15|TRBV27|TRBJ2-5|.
TGTGCCAGCAGTTTAGGGGCTAGCGTCCGAGAGACCCAGTACTTC
CASSLGASVRETQYF
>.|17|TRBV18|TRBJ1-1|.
TGTGCCAGCTCATCACCGGCCGGGGCGCCTATGAACACTGAAGCTTTCTTT
CASSSPAGAPMNTEAFF
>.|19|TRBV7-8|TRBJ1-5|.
TGTGCCAGCAGCTCCCGCAAAGGACAGCAAAGCAGCGGCAATCAGCCCCAGCATTTT
CASSSRKGQQSSGNQPQHF
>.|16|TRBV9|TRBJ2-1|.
TGTGCCAGCAGCGCAACCAGGGGTAGCCATTACAATGAGCAGTTCTTC
CASSATRGSHYNEQFF
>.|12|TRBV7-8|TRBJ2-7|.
TGTGCCAGCAGCAGCGGGACAGGTCGGCAGTACTTC
CASSSGTGRQYF
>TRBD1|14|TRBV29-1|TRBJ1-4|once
TGCAGCGTTGAAGTACAGGGGGCGAATGAAAAACTGTTTTTT
CSVEVQGANEKLFF
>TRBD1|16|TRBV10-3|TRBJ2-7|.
TGTGCCATCAGTGAGTCGACGTGGAGGACAGGGGGCGAGCAGTACTTC
CAISESTWRTGGEQYF
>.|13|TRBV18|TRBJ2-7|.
TGTGCCAGCTTAGAAAGCACAGCCTACGAGCAGTACTTC
CASLESTAYEQYF
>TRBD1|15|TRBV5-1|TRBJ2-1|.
TGCGCCAGCAGCTTGGATCCCAGGGGGTGGAATGAGCAGTTCTTC
CASSLDPRGWNEQFF
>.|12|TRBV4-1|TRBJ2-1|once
TGCGCCAGCAGCCAAGATCGGAATGAGCAGTTCTTC
CASSQDRNEQFF
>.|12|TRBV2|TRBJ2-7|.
TGTGCCAGCGGGGCGGGCTCCTACGAGCAGTACTTC
CASGAGSYEQYF
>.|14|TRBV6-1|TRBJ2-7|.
TGTGCCAGCAGCTCCATGGGCAGGGTCTACGAGCAGTACTTC
CASSSMGRVYEQYF
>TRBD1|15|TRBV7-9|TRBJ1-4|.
TGTGCCAGCAGAAGAGACAGGGGGCGGGATGAAAAACTGTTTTTT
CASRRDRGRDEKLFF
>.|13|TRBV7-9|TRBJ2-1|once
TGTGCCAGCAGCTTTCAAAGCTACAATGAGCAGTTCTTC
CASSFQSYNEQFF
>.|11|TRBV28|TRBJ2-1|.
TGTGCCAGCACCTATGCGGATGAGCAGTTCTTC
CASTYADEQFF
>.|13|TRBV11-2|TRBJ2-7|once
TGTGCCAGCAGCTTAGGTCCAGTCTACGAGCAGTACTTC
CASSLGPVYEQYF
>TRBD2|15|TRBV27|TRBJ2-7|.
TGTGCCAGCGGACTAGGTGGGGGGAGCTCCTACGAGCAGTACTTC
CASGLGGGSSYEQYF
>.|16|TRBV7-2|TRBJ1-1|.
TGTGCCAGCAGATTCCCGCTCCACACGAGGGCCACTGAAGCTTTCTTT
CASRFPLHTRATEAFF